A single sample gave rise to the 3 T cell receptor beta chains below, sequenced in a study of blood T cell repertoires in COVID-19. Assay used: immunoSEQ multiplex PCR; TCRdb lists only in-frame clones, some missing. This repertoire shows hundreds of thousands of clones, roughly 90% found once; its top ten account for 3.5% to 4.5%. Sequences were obtained from peripheral blood. The receptors here all came from a woman aged 50 to 65 with active or convalescent COVID-19.

This clone was seen once. This sequence joins TRBV24-1 and TRBJ2-5; 8 bases align to TRBD1. The CDR3 extends over 16 amino acids. CDR1 is KGHDR, CDR2 SFDVKD, per germline. Germline trimming cut 2 bases from V and 4 bases from J; bases unmatched to any gene: 8. The CDR3 DNA follows: TGTGCCACCAGTGATTCCGGACAGGGTGGCGGAGAGACCCAGTACTTC. This encodes CATSDSGQGGGETQYF.

V gene TRBV4-1 combines with J gene TRBJ1-1; D gene uncertain. The germline CDR1 and CDR2 sequences are MGHRA and YSYEKL. The CDR3 has 15 amino acids. V dropped 3 bases and J dropped 3 bases, with 14 bases sitting between them. The CDR3 region has the DNA TGCGCCAGCAGCCAGTCGCGGGTGTTGGACACTGAAGCTTTCTTT. Amino acids: CASSQSRVLDTEAFF.

The rearrangement uses TRBV6-6 and TRBJ1-5; the D gene is possibly TRBD1 (5 bases). The germline V gene has CDR1 MNHNY and CDR2 SVGAGI (reference sequence). This CDR3 contains 16 residues. Trimming took 4 bases from V and 0 from J, leaving 13 bases between them. CDR3 region: CASSSQGAYSNQPQHF. In nucleotides, the CDR3 is TGTGCCAGCAGTTCCCAGGGCGCCTATAGCAATCAGCCCCAGCATTTT.